Presented here are 24 T cell receptor beta chains from one specimen sequenced in a study of cytomegalovirus exposure and HLA in healthy donors. PCR used 60 Vbeta primers and 13 Jbeta primers. Using immunoSEQ multiplex PCR, the repertoire was profiled, and TCRdb retains in-frame clones only, with some absent. The sample shows about 300,000 clones, roughly 88% of them seen only once. Sequencing input: PBMCs. The receptors stem from a middle-aged man in good health and CMV-seropositive.

The genes are TRBV7-9 and TRBJ1-5; a weak D match, TRBD1 (6 bases). Between the trimmed V and J ends, which lost 1 base and 0 bases, there was a span of 13 bases. Germline CDR1 is SEHNR and CDR2 is FQNEAQ (reference sequence). The CDR3 consists of 17 residues. The CDR3 region is CASSLGGQTDSNQPQHF. CDR3 bases: TGTGCCAGCAGCTTAGGCGGACAGACCGATAGCAATCAGCCCCAGCATTTT.

The rearrangement joins TRBV27 to TRBJ2-5; 10 positions agree with TRBD1. Matching the DNA end better, TRBJ2-7 makes the J call doubtful. Per germline, CDR1 MNHEY and CDR2 SMNVEV (reference sequence). The CDR3 is 14 residues long. Here the CDR3 DNA reads TGTGCCAGCAGTCTGGGACAGGGGACATACGAGCAGTACTTC. Protein product: CASSLGQGTYEQYF.

The V gene is TRBV4-1, the J gene TRBJ2-1, with a tentative D call TRBD1 (5 bases). This CDR3 has 16 amino acids. Germline CDR1 and CDR2: MGHRA and YSYEKL. Trimming took off 1 base at V and 4 bases at J, with 14 bases between the two ends. The CDR3 here is CASSQAGQGTYNEQFF. DNA of the CDR3: TGCGCCAGCAGCCAAGCTGGCCAGGGAACTTACAATGAGCAGTTCTTC.

The rearrangement uses TRBV10-3 and TRBJ2-7, with a possible D match to TRBD2 (5 bases). The CDR3 spans 12 residues. Trimming took off 2 bases at V and 6 bases at J, with 8 bases between the two ends. Germline CDR1 reads ENHRY; CDR2 reads SYGVKD. CDR3 protein: CAISEEGREQYF. CDR3 bases: TGTGCCATCAGTGAGGAGGGTCGCGAGCAGTACTTC.

The rearrangement links TRBV2 to TRBJ2-3; TRBD2 agrees at 12 bases. Germline CDR1 SNHLY, CDR2 FYNNEI. V shed 5 bases, J shed 4 bases, and the junction held 4 bases outside the gene matches. The CDR3 length is 15 residues. The CDR3 region is CASSPRLAGADTQYF. The CDR3 coding sequence is TGTGCCAGCAGTCCCCGACTAGCGGGAGCAGATACGCAGTATTTT.

This clone was detected once. The chain uses TRBV28 and TRBJ2-1; TRBD2 might be the D (5 bases). Germline lookup yields CDR1 MDHEN and CDR2 SYDVKM. The CDR3 has 14 residues. Deletions cut 4 bases from V and 7 bases from J, with 14 bases between. The CDR3 DNA sequence: TGTGCCAGCAGTTCGTCCGTCAGCGGTAATGAGCAGTTCTTC. Its translation: CASSSSVSGNEQFF.

The chain links TRBV9 to TRBJ2-1; TRBD2 agrees at 9 bases. This CDR3 region has 16 residues. CDR1 is SGDLS and CDR2 is YYNGEE in the germline V gene. V was pared by 4 bases and J by 2 bases, with 7 bases of the junction left unmatched. CDR3 sequence (DNA): TGTGCCAGCAGCCCCGAGCGGGGGGACCCCTACAATGAGCAGTTCTTC. Residues: CASSPERGDPYNEQFF.

This chain connects TRBV6-6 to TRBJ2-5; the match to TRBD2 covers 8 bases. Germline CDR1 reads MNHNY; CDR2 reads SVGAGI (reference sequence). Germline trimming cut 4 bases from V and 6 bases from J; bases unmatched to any gene: 10. This CDR3 spans 15 amino acids. The DNA of the CDR3 is TGTGCCAGCAGTTCACCACTAGCGGAACGAAAGACCCAGTACTTC. Translated: CASSSPLAERKTQYF.

This chain joins TRBV21-1 and TRBJ2-1; TRBD2 is taken as the D call from the table, unchecked against the DNA. TRBV21-1 is reported as a pseudogene. The CDR3 is 15 amino acids. Here the CDR3 DNA reads TGTGCCAGCAGCCCACGGGGACTATCCTACAATGAGCAGTTCTTC. Amino acid sequence: CASSPRGLSYNEQFF.

The genes are TRBV5-1 and TRBJ2-2; D possibly corresponds to TRBD2 (6 bases). In germline, CDR1 is SGHRS, CDR2 YFSETQ. The CDR3 is 17 residues long. V shed 0 bases and J shed 6 bases, with 18 bases lying between them. CDR3 coding DNA: TGCGCCAGCAGCTTGGTACCCAGAGAAACGGGGGCCGGGGAGCTGTTTTTT. Translation: CASSLVPRETGAGELFF.

This sequence joins TRBV28 and TRBJ2-1; 10 positions match TRBD2. The CDR3 has 15 residues. V was clipped by 8 bases and J by 3 bases; unmatched bases: 7. Germline CDR1 and CDR2: MDHEN and SYDVKM. CDR3 in DNA: TGTGCCAGCTACGATATAGCGGGAGGCTACAATGAGCAGTTCTTC. Its translation is CASYDIAGGYNEQFF.

The chain is built from TRBV4-1 and TRBJ1-2; D might be TRBD1 (6 bases). The CDR3 has 15 amino acids. CDR1 MGHRA and CDR2 YSYEKL come from the germline V gene. The V end was cut by 6 bases, the J end by 0 bases, with 14 bases between. The CDR3 coding sequence is TGCGCCAGCAGTCTTCCGGACAGAACTAACTATGGCTACACCTTC. Protein product: CASSLPDRTNYGYTF.

J is TRBJ1-5 and V is TRBV27, with 9 bases matching TRBD1. CDR3 length: 16 amino acids. V lost 6 bases to trimming and J lost 2 bases; unmatched junction nucleotides: 8. CDR1 is MNHEY and CDR2 is SMNVEV in the germline V gene (reference sequence). CDR3 region: CASSTGDRVGNQPQHF. CDR3 bases: TGTGCCAGCAGCACAGGGGACAGGGTCGGCAATCAGCCCCAGCATTTT.

J is TRBJ2-5 and V is TRBV27; 14 bases fit TRBD2. This CDR3 has 17 amino acids. J was trimmed by 6 bases and V by 3 bases; bases with no gene match: 9. The germline CDR1 and CDR2 sequences are MNHEY and SMNVEV (reference sequence). CDR3 protein: CASSFTLTSGRVKTQYF. In nucleotides, the CDR3 is TGTGCCAGCAGTTTTACCTTGACTAGCGGGAGGGTGAAGACCCAGTACTTC.

The chain couples TRBV7-3 to TRBJ2-2, with 10 bases matching TRBD2. V lost 6 bases and J lost 6; bases outside the gene matches: 7. This CDR3 spans 15 amino acids. From germline, CDR1 is SGHTA and CDR2 FQGTGA. CDR3 sequence (DNA): TGTGCCAGCAGACTAGCGGGGACCAGACCCGGGGAGCTGTTTTTT. Translated: CASRLAGTRPGELFF.

This clone was detected a few times. The chain has TRBV6-1 and TRBJ1-4; weak D call: TRBD1 (5 bases). V shed 0 bases and J shed 7 bases, with 12 bases lying between them. In germline, CDR1 is MNHNS, CDR2 SASEGT. This CDR3 spans 15 amino acids. This CDR3 is CASSEATGESEKLFF. CDR3 nucleotides: TGTGCCAGCAGTGAAGCGACGGGGGAGTCTGAAAAACTGTTTTTT.

The chain is built from TRBV7-8 and TRBJ2-1; D is uncertain. Germline V gene data show CDR1 as SGHVS and CDR2 as FQNEAQ. The CDR3 extends over 12 amino acids. The V and J ends lost 3 bases and 7 bases respectively, with 7 bases between them. CDR3 DNA: TGTGCCAGCAGCTTCTCGCGGAATGAGCAGTTCTTC. This gives the protein CASSFSRNEQFF.

The rearrangement uses TRBV5-8 and TRBJ1-1, with 9 positions matching TRBD1. The CDR3 totals 18 residues. CDR1 is SGHTS and CDR2 is YDEGEE in the germline V gene. With V trimmed by 2 bases and J by 8 bases, 19 bases remained unmatched. The CDR3 reads CASSFMGTGVLGTGEAFF. Written as DNA, the CDR3 is TGTGCCAGCAGCTTTATGGGAACCGGGGTACTAGGGACAGGGGAAGCTTTCTTT.

V gene TRBV1 combines with J gene TRBJ1-3; the D call in the table, TRBD1, was not verified against the DNA. TRBV1 is a pseudogene segment. The CDR3 totals 13 residues. The CDR3 sequence: CTSSQHRGNTIYF. In nucleotides, the CDR3 is TGCACCAGCAGCCAGCACAGGGGAAACACCATATATTTT.

This chain uses TRBV5-1 with TRBJ2-7, with a tentative D call TRBD1 (5 bases). The CDR3 is 15 amino acids. Trimming left V 0 bases short and J 0 bases short, with 10 bases between. Germline CDR1 SGHRS, CDR2 YFSETQ. As DNA, the CDR3 is TGCGCCAGCAGCTTGGGGGGCGGAGCCTCCTACGAGCAGTACTTC. Its protein product is CASSLGGGASYEQYF.

The sample holds one count of this clone. V and J are TRBV28 and TRBJ2-5; D is possibly TRBD2 (6 bases). There are 16 residues in the CDR3. Germline V gene lookup returns CDR1 MDHEN and CDR2 SYDVKM. V lost 2 bases, J lost 6 bases, and 19 bases lay in between. The DNA of the CDR3 is TGTGCCAGCAGTTTAAGAGGGACGTGGACTATCCAGACCCAGTACTTC. Protein product: CASSLRGTWTIQTQYF.

The genes are TRBV7-9 and TRBJ2-7, with D tentatively TRBD2 (6 bases). In germline, CDR1 is SEHNR, CDR2 FQNEAQ (reference sequence). The ends were cut back, 0 bases at V and 5 bases at J, with 11 bases in the middle. CDR3 size: 14 residues. For the CDR3, the DNA is TGTGCCAGCAGCTTAGCGGCGGGGACCAACGAGCAGTACTTC. It encodes CASSLAAGTNEQYF.

V is TRBV27 and J is TRBJ1-5, with D unclear. The CDR3 length is 13 residues. V was shortened by 2 bases and J by 5 bases, with 7 bases between the two germline ends. Germline V gene sequence: CDR1 MNHEY, CDR2 SMNVEV (reference sequence). The CDR3 region is CASSLSVDQPQHF. The CDR3 region has the DNA TGTGCCAGCAGTTTAAGCGTGGATCAGCCCCAGCATTTT.

The chain carries TRBV27 and TRBJ1-6; TRBD1 is a possible D gene (6 bases). Trimming removed 5 bases from V and 7 bases from J, with 15 bases in between. This CDR3 comprises 15 residues. Germline loops: CDR1 MNHEY, CDR2 SMNVEV (reference sequence). The CDR3 loop reads CASSRHRDLNSPLHF. For the CDR3, the DNA is TGTGCCAGCAGTCGCCACAGGGACCTGAATTCACCCCTCCACTTT.